One TCR beta chain is described in this entry. The antigen it binds to is not known. Base quality data are lacking; no much larger clone is found one base away. The entire amount of isolated RNA was reverse transcribed using the High Capacity cDNA Reverse Transcription Kit, so the sequenced TCRB transcripts were expressed ones. Deep immunoSEQ sequencing was applied to naive, central memory and regulatory T cell samples, giving an average of roughly 3.5 million total reads per sample. After sorted cells were lysed in RLT buffer, RNA was extracted with DNase-treated RNeasy Micro or Mini kits, with the choice depending on cell number. Each cell subset was processed on its own to prevent cross-contamination, while patient and healthy donor samples were processed together. The immunoSEQ multiplex PCR was used to amplify TCRB sequences from cDNA, generating 87-bp fragments that spanned the CDR3 region. Amplicons were sequenced on the Illumina HiSeq platform. Concerning the study's data processing: Synthetic template baselines were used to correct PCR bias computationally, reads within Hamming distance 2 were collapsed together, and singletons that could not be merged were discarded. Reads were aligned against IMGT so that V, D and J genes, CDR3 length and insertions or deletions at six rearrangement sites could be assigned. Within each subset, clonotype counts were normalized to sorted cell number, and only after that were true diversity and Gini coefficients computed with the tcR R package. Repertoire sharing was quantified using the overlap coefficient calculated on TCRB nucleotide sequences. TCRdb limited this immuneACCESS table to in-frame rearrangements with V and J called. A share of clones is missing; checked studies link under half to unresolved V genes, and the rest is unexplained. D and trimming come from the DNA, and the V and J calls and clone size come from that table. The sample data list 130,000 or so clones, and 9% to 9.5% of these were observed just once. The ten biggest clones cover roughly 0.69% of the sample.

This record comes from a study of beta chain features in type 1 diabetes listed by TCRdb under 2018. Some background on the complete study: No differences in mean age, gender distribution, total cell number or subset yield were found between patients and healthy donors. The study compared TCRB repertoires of sorted circulating CD4+ T cell subsets between recently diagnosed type 1 diabetes patients and matched healthy donors. Across all samples, around 99 million sorted cells were examined, and cell number per subset correlated strongly with RNA yield. Regulatory and stem cell-like memory subsets were isolated from only 8 patients and about eight healthy donors, whereas naive and central memory subsets came from all 30 or so donors. On the study overall, not on this receptor specifically: HLA sub-analyses involved small numbers of individuals, so any influence of HLA type on TCRB rearrangement remained unresolved. Because cDNA was sequenced instead of genomic DNA, highly expressing activated cells could be over-represented, though the groups showed no difference in activation or CD3 levels. Type 1 diabetes patients showed a moderate but significant shortening of TCRB CDR3 length in all four CD4+ subsets. At VDJ recombination sites, patients with type 1 diabetes made fewer insertions and deleted more nucleotides, a pattern implying thymic rearrangement abnormalities. Naive, central memory and regulatory TCRB repertoires appeared more similar among patients than among healthy donors. PCR might favor shorter templates, but patient and control samples were amplified and corrected together, so any skew would affect both groups equally.

From each donor, a single peripheral blood sample of roughly 0.11 L on average was drawn into heparinised tubes. Naive, central memory, regulatory and stem cell-like memory CD4+ T cells were sorted on a BD FACSAria II using a panel including CD45RO, CCR7, CD25, CD127, CD95 and CD27. Purity was above 95% for every sorted population. PBMCs were isolated right away by Lymphoprep density gradient centrifugation and were stained directly, without culture. Samples were stained and sorted in pairs, with one healthy donor and one patient per experiment, so that batch effects were minimized. Taken from the germline V gene, the CDR1 and CDR2 loops are MNHEY and SVGAGI. Spanning cysteine to phenylalanine, the CDR3 consists of 11 amino acids. The read is trimmed to its CDR3 DNA, 33 bases read in frame from base 1. V drops 5 bases and J drops 4 bases, leaving 6 bases in between.

The sequence links TRBV6-5 to TRBJ2-7; the D gene cannot be named for sure. The sequence was collected from a man between 18 and 29 years old in good health. Material for sequencing was central memory CD4+ T cells from blood. The bases read TGTGCCAGCAGTCTAACTTACGAGCAGTACTTC. The translation is CASSLTYEQYF.